This T cell receptor (beta chain) was profiled in a study of cytomegalovirus exposure and HLA in healthy donors. Study-level information: Among roughly 180 million T cells, an earlier analysis found approximately 110 million unique TCR beta sequences. Regarding the study as a whole: A later analysis appeared to link common viral pathogens to several of the most significant clusters. There were reportedly fewer N-insertions in an Asian-associated ancestry cluster than the roughly 670-donor mean, in a later analysis.

This CDR3 has 16 amino acids. Deletions cut 0 bases from V and 0 bases from J, with 12 bases between. CDR1 is ENHRY and CDR2 is SYGVKD in the germline V gene. Comments on this clone: Antigen: not known.

PCR employed 60 Vbeta and 13 Jbeta primers. Assay used: immunoSEQ multiplex PCR; TCRdb lists only in-frame clones, some missing. The repertoire holds about 130,000 clones, with 70% to 80% as singletons. The specimen was PBMCs. The chain joins TRBV10-3 to TRBJ2-7; the D gene is possibly TRBD1 (5 bases). This sequence originates from a man in his forties or fifties in good health and CMV-seropositive. CDR3 sequence: CAISESKTVVSYEQYF. CDR3 nucleotides: TGTGCCATCAGTGAGTCCAAGACAGTTGTCTCCTACGAGCAGTACTTC.